This T cell receptor (beta chain) is drawn from a study of beta chain features in type 1 diabetes. General observations from the study: There were fewer insertions and more deletions at the VDJ junctions of type 1 diabetes patients. TCRB repertoires of naive, central memory and Treg cells appeared more similar among patients than among healthy donors.

As every portion of the isolated RNA was reverse transcribed, the sequencing read expressed TCRB transcripts. TCRdb keeps only in-frame clones here, not all; method: immunoSEQ multiplex PCR. Of roughly 400,000 clones detected, approximately 16% appear once; the ten largest clones hold under 0.02%. Germline V gene lookup returns CDR1 SQVTM and CDR2 ANQGSEA. CDR3 length: 14 residues. This clone was seen more than once but under ten times. Its antigen remains unidentified. At one end the junction does not follow the germline gene, possibly because of a read error. A heparinised blood draw that averaged about 110 mL was obtained once from each donor.

This chain uses TRBV29-1 with TRBJ2-1, with D possibly matching TRBD2 (6 bases). Sequenced sample: naive CD4+ T cells from blood. The receptor comes from a young woman in good health. CDR3 bases: TGCAGCGCCCCCTCGGGGGACTCCTTCAATGAGCAGTTCTTC. Translation gives CSAPSGDSFNEQFF.